The 9 T cell receptor beta chains given below trace back to one sample, sequenced in a study of early T cells in non-severe SARS-CoV-2 infection. TCRdb independently ran MiXCR on the 5' RACE reads; one entry per CDR3 protein. Seen here are tens of thousands of distinct CDR3 sequences, 9.5% to 15% observed once, and the top ten hold 2.7%. Sequenced here: whole blood, sampled at baseline. The receptors shown here come from an adult who was a healthcare worker with PCR-confirmed SARS-CoV-2 infection or an uninfected control (not recorded which).

The V and J genes are TRBV5-1 and TRBJ2-2, with 11 bases fitting TRBD2. The germline gives CDR1 SGHRS, CDR2 YFSETQ. Trimming removed 4 bases from V and 6 bases from J; junction bases left unmatched: 5. The CDR3 consists of 15 residues. CDR3 DNA sequence: TGCGCCAGCAGCCCAACTAGCGGGAGCCCCGGGGAGCTGTTTTTT. As protein: CASSPTSGSPGELFF.

This rearrangement joins TRBV6-2 or TRBV6-3 to TRBJ2-7; the D is unclear. Per the germline V gene, CDR1 is MNHEY and CDR2 is SVGEGT. V lost 0 bases, J lost 2 bases, and 11 bases lay in between. The CDR3 length is 15 residues. Here the CDR3 reads CASSYSVGNTYEQYF. The CDR3 DNA follows: TGTGCCAGCAGTTACTCTGTGGGGAATACCTACGAGCAGTACTTC.

This clonotype was counted only a few times. The CDR3 DNA reads as TGTGCCAGCAAAGACAGGCGAAACTCCTACAATGAGCAGTTCTTC. Amino acids: CASKDRRNSYNEQFF. The gene calls are TRBV2 and TRBJ2-1; D may be TRBD1 (6 bases). From germline, CDR1 is SNHLY and CDR2 FYNNEI. The V end was cut by 7 bases, the J end by 0 bases, with 13 bases between. There are 15 residues in the CDR3.

The chain couples TRBV28 to TRBJ2-2; 8 nucleotides align to TRBD1. The germline gives CDR1 MDHEN, CDR2 SYDVKM. With 10 bases clipped from V and 6 bases from J, the junction kept 7 bases outside the gene matches. The CDR3 contains 13 residues. The CDR3 protein is CATWTGLSGELFF. The CDR3 DNA reads TGTGCCACGTGGACAGGGTTGTCCGGGGAGCTGTTTTTT.

This chain connects TRBV7-8 to TRBJ2-5; 7 nucleotides line up with TRBD1. Per germline, CDR1 SGHVS and CDR2 FQNEAQ. The trim removed 6 bases at V and 1 base at J, leaving 2 bases unmatched. The CDR3 runs to 13 residues. In nucleotides, the CDR3 is TGTGCCAGCAGGAGGGGGCCCCAAGAGACCCAGTACTTC. It is translated as CASRRGPQETQYF. The variable domain in full, with the rest retrieved from reference TRBV7-8 and TRBJ2-5, is GAGVSQSPRYKVAKRGQDVALRCDPISGHVSLFWYQQALGQGPEFLTYFQNEAQLDKSGLPSDRFFAERPEGSVSTLKIQRTQQEDSAVYLCASRRGPQETQYFGPGTRLLVL.

This clonotype was seen at least ten times. The genes are TRBV24-1 and TRBJ2-1, with D possibly matching TRBD1 (6 bases). Per the germline V gene, CDR1 is KGHDR and CDR2 is SFDVKD. The V and J ends lost 5 bases and 7 bases respectively, with 14 bases between them. This CDR3 spans 14 amino acids. The CDR3 DNA sequence: TGTGCCACCAGTGCACAGGGTATCACGAATGAGCAGTTCTTC. Protein: CATSAQGITNEQFF.

This chain joins TRBV5-4 and TRBJ2-7; D is perhaps TRBD1 (6 bases). There are 15 residues in the CDR3. Germline V lookup: CDR1 SGHNT, CDR2 YYREEE (reference sequence). Trimming pared 4 bases from V and 4 bases from J, leaving 18 bases between. CDR3 sequence reads: CASSEAPGTTYEQYF. The CDR3 nucleotides read TGTGCCAGCAGCGAAGCCCCCGGGACAACTTACGAGCAGTACTTC.

This clonotype has only a few counts. The chain carries TRBV5-1 and TRBJ2-7, with 7 bases fitting TRBD1. Unmatched junction bases numbered 5, after V lost 0 bases and J lost 2 bases. Germline CDR1 reads SGHRS; CDR2 reads YFSETQ. This CDR3 contains 15 residues. The CDR3 reads CASSLAGTATYEQYF. As DNA, the CDR3 is TGCGCCAGCAGCTTGGCGGGGACAGCCACCTACGAGCAGTACTTC.

CDR3 DNA sequence: TGTGCCAGCAGCTTTCCAGGGGCGCGGGATACGCAGTATTTT. The encoded protein is CASSFPGARDTQYF. The chain combines TRBV7-2 with TRBJ2-3, with a weak D call TRBD1 (6 bases). V lost 3 bases to trimming and J lost 6 bases, with 13 bases between them. CDR3 size: 14 residues. The germline V gene has CDR1 SGHTA and CDR2 FQGNSA.